This is a list of T cell receptor beta chains from one sample in a study of cytomegalovirus exposure and HLA in healthy donors. The table came from immunoSEQ multiplex PCR; TCRdb's copy has only in-frame clones and leaves some out. The sample consists of some 170,000 clones, roughly 79% of them appearing once. Material for sequencing was PBMCs. These receptors originate from a woman between 18 and 29 years old in good health and CMV-seropositive. The CDR3 runs from the conserved cysteine through the conserved F or W. D genes are given only for firm matches.

D gene: NA; J gene: TRBJ1-4; V gene: TRBV28; CDR3 protein: CASSPTGLNEKLFF; CDR3 DNA: TGTGCCAGCAGTCCGACAGGACTTAATGAAAAACTGTTTTTT
D gene: NA; J gene: TRBJ1-3; V gene: TRBV30; CDR3 protein: CAWSMGGPETTIYF; CDR3 DNA: TGTGCCTGGAGTATGGGGGGGCCGGAGACCACCATATATTTT
D gene: TRBD1; J gene: TRBJ2-7; V gene: TRBV6-1; CDR3 protein: CASSSRDRVSYEQYF; CDR3 DNA: TGTGCCAGCAGTTCCCGGGACAGGGTCTCCTACGAGCAGTACTTC
D gene: TRBD1; J gene: TRBJ1-2; V gene: TRBV7-9; CDR3 protein: CASSLGGGAHYGYTF; CDR3 DNA: TGTGCCAGCAGCTTAGGAGGGGGCGCTCACTATGGCTACACCTTC
D gene: NA; J gene: TRBJ2-4; V gene: TRBV2; CDR3 protein: CASSEGGGAWAKNSQYF; CDR3 DNA: TGTGCCAGCAGTGAAGGTGGGGGGGCGTGGGCCAAAAACAGTCAGTACTTC
D gene: TRBD2; J gene: TRBJ2-3; V gene: TRBV19; CDR3 protein: CASSMAPGGDTQYF; CDR3 DNA: TGTGCCAGTAGTATGGCCCCGGGGGGGGATACGCAGTATTTT
D gene: NA; J gene: TRBJ1-1; V gene: TRBV6-1; CDR3 protein: CASSEGQYTEAFF; CDR3 DNA: TGTGCCAGCAGTGAGGGGCAGTACACTGAAGCTTTCTTT
D gene: TRBD2; J gene: TRBJ2-1; V gene: TRBV5-1; CDR3 protein: CASSPFIGAGGGDNEQFF; CDR3 DNA: TGCGCCAGCAGCCCCTTTATCGGAGCGGGGGGGGGAGACAATGAGCAGTTCTTC
D gene: NA; J gene: TRBJ2-5; V gene: TRBV6-5; CDR3 protein: CASRDKQETQYF; CDR3 DNA: TGTGCCAGCAGGGACAAACAAGAGACCCAGTACTTC
D gene: TRBD2; J gene: TRBJ2-3; V gene: TRBV7-6; CDR3 protein: CASSLMSAGGNTDTQYF; CDR3 DNA: TGTGCCAGCAGCTTAATGAGTGCGGGGGGCAACACAGATACGCAGTATTTT
D gene: NA; J gene: TRBJ2-2; V gene: TRBV11-2; CDR3 protein: CASSASTGELFF; CDR3 DNA: TGTGCCAGCAGCGCGAGCACCGGGGAGCTGTTTTTT
D gene: NA; J gene: TRBJ1-6; V gene: TRBV30; CDR3 protein: CAWNGLITRNSPLHF; CDR3 DNA: TGTGCCTGGAATGGCCTCATAACCCGCAATTCACCCCTCCACTTT
D gene: NA; J gene: TRBJ2-2; V gene: TRBV5-1; CDR3 protein: CASSLAGETGELFF; CDR3 DNA: TGCGCCAGCAGCTTGGCCGGGGAAACCGGGGAGCTGTTTTTT
D gene: NA; J gene: TRBJ1-5; V gene: TRBV19; CDR3 protein: CAAGGVGNQPQHF; CDR3 DNA: TGTGCCGCTGGGGGGGTGGGCAATCAGCCCCAGCATTTT
D gene: TRBD2; J gene: TRBJ2-4; V gene: TRBV5-1; CDR3 protein: CASSDGGAFVAKNIQYF; CDR3 DNA: TGCGCCAGCAGTGACGGGGGGGCATTCGTAGCCAAAAACATTCAGTACTTC
D gene: NA; J gene: TRBJ2-5; V gene: TRBV20-1; CDR3 protein: CSANPQETQYF; CDR3 DNA: TGCAGTGCTAATCCTCAAGAGACCCAGTACTTC